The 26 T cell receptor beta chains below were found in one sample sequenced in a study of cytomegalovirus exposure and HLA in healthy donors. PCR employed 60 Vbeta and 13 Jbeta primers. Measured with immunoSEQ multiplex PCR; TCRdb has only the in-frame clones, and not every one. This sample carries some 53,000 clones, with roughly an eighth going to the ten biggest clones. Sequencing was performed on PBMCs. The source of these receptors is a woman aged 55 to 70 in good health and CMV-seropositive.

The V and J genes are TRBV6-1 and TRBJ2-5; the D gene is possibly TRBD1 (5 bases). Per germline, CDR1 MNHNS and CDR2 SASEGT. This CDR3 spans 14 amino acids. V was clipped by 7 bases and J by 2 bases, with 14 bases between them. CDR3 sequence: CASTPFSGQETQYF. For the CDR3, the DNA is TGTGCCAGCACGCCTTTTTCAGGGCAAGAGACCCAGTACTTC.

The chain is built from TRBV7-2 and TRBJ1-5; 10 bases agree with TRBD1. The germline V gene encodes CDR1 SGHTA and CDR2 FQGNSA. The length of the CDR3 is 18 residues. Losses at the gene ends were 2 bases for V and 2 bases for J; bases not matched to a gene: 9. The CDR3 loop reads CASSLRDRGGGGNQPQHF. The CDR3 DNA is TGTGCCAGCAGCTTACGGGACAGGGGTGGGGGTGGCAATCAGCCCCAGCATTTT.

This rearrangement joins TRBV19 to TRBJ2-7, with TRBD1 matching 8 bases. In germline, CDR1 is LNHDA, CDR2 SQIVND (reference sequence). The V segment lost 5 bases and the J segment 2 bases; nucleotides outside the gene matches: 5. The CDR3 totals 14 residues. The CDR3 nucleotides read TGTGCCAGTAGTCACCAGGGGGCGGCCTACGAGCAGTACTTC. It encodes CASSHQGAAYEQYF.

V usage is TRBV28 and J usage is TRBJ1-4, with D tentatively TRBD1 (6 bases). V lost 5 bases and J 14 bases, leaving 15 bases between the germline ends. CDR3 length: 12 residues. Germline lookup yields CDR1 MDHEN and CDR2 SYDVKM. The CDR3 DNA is TGTGCCAGCAGTCTGGGGGGGCTCGGGCTGTTTTTT. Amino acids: CASSLGGLGLFF.

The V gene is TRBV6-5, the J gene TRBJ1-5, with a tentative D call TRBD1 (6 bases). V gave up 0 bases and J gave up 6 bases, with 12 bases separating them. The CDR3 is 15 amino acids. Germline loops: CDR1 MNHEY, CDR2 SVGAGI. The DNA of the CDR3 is TGTGCCAGCAGTTACTCGGGGCAGGGGAGTCAGCCCCAGCATTTT. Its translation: CASSYSGQGSQPQHF.

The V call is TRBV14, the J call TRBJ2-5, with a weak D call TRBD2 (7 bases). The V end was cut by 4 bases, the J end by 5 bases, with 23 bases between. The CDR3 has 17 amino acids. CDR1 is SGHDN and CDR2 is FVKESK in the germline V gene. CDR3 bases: TGTGCCAGCAGCCCCCATGGCGAGTGGGGGGGCTGGGAGACCCAGTACTTC. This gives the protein CASSPHGEWGGWETQYF.

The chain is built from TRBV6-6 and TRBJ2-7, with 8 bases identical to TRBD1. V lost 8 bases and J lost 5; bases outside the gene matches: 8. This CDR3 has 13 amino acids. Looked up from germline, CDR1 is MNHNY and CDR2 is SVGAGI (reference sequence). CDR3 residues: CASAPQGDHEQYF. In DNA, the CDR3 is TGTGCCAGCGCGCCACAGGGGGATCACGAGCAGTACTTC.

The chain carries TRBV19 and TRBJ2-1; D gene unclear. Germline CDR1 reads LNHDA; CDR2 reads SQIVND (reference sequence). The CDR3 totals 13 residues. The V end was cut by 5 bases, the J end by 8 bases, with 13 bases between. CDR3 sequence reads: CASSLSRSYEQFF. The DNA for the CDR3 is TGTGCCAGTAGTCTGTCGCGTAGTTATGAGCAGTTCTTC.

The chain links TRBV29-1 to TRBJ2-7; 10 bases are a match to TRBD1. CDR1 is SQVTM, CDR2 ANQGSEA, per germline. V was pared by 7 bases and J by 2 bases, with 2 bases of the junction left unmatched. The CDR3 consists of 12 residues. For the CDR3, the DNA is TGCAGCGCGGGGACAGGGGCCTACGAGCAGTACTTC. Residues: CSAGTGAYEQYF.

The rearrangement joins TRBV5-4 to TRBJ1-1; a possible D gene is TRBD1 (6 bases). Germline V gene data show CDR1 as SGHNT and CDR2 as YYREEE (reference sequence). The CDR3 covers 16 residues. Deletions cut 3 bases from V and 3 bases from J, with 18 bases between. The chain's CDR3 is CASSSGSGATYTEAFF. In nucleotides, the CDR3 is TGTGCCAGCAGCTCTGGCTCAGGGGCAACCTACACTGAAGCTTTCTTT.

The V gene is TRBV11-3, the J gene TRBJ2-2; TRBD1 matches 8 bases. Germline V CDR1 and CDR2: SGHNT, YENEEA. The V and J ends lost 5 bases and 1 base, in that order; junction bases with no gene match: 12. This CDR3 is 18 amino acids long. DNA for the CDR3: TGTGCCAGCAGCCCCGGGGGAATCGGGACAGGGAACACCGGGGAGCTGTTTTTT. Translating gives CASSPGGIGTGNTGELFF.

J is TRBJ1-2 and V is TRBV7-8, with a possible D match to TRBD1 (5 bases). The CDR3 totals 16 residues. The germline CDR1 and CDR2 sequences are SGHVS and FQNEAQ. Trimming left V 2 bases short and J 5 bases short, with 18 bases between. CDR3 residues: CASSLTGGQATYGYTF. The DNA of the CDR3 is TGTGCCAGCAGCTTAACAGGAGGGCAGGCGACTTATGGCTACACCTTC.

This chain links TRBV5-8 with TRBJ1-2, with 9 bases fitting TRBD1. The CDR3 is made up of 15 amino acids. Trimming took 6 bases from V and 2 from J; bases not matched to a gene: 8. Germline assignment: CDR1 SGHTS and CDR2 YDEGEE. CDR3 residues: CASILGDRANYGYTF. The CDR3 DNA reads TGTGCCAGCATCCTGGGGGACAGGGCGAACTATGGCTACACCTTC.

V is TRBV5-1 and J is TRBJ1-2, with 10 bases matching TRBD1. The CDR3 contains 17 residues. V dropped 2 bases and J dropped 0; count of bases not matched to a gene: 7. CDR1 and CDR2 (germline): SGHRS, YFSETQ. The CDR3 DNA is TGCGCCAGCAGCTTAAGGACAGGGGGAGGGTCTAACTATGGCTACACCTTC. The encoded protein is CASSLRTGGGSNYGYTF.

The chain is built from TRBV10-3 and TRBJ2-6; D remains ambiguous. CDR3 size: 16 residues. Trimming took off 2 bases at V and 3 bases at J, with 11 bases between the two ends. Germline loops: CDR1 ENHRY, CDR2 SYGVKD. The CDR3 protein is CAISEEEAIGANVLTF. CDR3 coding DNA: TGTGCCATCAGTGAGGAAGAGGCAATTGGGGCCAACGTCCTGACTTTC.

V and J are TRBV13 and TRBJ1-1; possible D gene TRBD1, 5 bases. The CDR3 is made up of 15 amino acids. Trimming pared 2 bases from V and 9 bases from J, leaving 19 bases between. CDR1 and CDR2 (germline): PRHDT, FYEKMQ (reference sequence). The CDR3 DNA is TGTGCCAGCAGCTTACTACAGGTTGGCCCTAAACAAGCTTTCTTT. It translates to CASSLLQVGPKQAFF. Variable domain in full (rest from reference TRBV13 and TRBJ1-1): AAGVIQSPRHLIKEKRETATLKCYPIPRHDTVYWYQQGPGQDPQFLISFYEKMQSDKGSIPDRFSAQQFSDYHSELNMSSLELGDSALYFCASSLLQVGPKQAFFGQGTRLTVV.

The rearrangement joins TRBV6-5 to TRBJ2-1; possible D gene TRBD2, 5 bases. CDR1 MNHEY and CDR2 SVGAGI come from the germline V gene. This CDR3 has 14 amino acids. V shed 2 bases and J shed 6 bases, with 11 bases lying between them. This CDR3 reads CASSYGQEVNEQFF. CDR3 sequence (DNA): TGTGCCAGCAGTTACGGTCAGGAGGTCAATGAGCAGTTCTTC.

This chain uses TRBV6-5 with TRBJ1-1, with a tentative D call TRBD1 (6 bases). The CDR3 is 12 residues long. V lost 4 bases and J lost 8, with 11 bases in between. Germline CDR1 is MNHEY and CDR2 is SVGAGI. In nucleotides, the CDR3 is TGTGCCAGCAGTTCGGACAGACTAGAAGCTTTCTTT. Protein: CASSSDRLEAFF.

CDR3 region: CASRETGGTGGYTF. The CDR3 nucleotides are TGCGCCAGCAGGGAGACAGGGGGTACGGGAGGCTACACCTTC. The chain recombines TRBV5-1 with TRBJ1-2; TRBD1 aligns across 9 bases. The J segment lost 8 bases and the V segment lost 5 bases, leaving 10 bases of the junction unmatched. CDR3 length: 14 amino acids. Germline loops: CDR1 SGHRS, CDR2 YFSETQ.

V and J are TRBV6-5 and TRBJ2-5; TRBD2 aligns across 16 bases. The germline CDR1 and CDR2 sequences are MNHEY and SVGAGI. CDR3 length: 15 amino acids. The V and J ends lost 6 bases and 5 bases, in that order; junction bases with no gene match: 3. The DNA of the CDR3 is TGTGCCAGCAGGGGACTAGCGGGGGGGCGTGAGACCCAGTACTTC. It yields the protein CASRGLAGGRETQYF.

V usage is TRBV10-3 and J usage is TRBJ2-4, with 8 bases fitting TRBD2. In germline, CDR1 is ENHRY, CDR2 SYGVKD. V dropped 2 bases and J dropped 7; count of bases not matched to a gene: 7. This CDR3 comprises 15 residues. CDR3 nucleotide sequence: TGTGCCATCAGTGAGGGCGGGGGGCAAACTAACATTCAGTACTTC. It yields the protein CAISEGGGQTNIQYF.

CDR3 sequence: CSVGLSVQGRAEAFF. The CDR3 DNA reads TGCAGCGTTGGCTTATCGGTGCAGGGGAGAGCTGAAGCTTTCTTT. V is TRBV29-1 and J is TRBJ1-1, with D perhaps matching TRBD1 (6 bases). The germline gives CDR1 SQVTM, CDR2 ANQGSEA. V was cut by 4 bases and J by 6 bases, with 21 bases left in between. The CDR3 sequence is 15 residues long.

The DNA for the CDR3 is TGTGCCAGCAGCTTACCGGACAGGGGGTCCGGCTATGGCTACACCTTC. It yields the protein CASSLPDRGSGYGYTF. V is TRBV7-8 and J is TRBJ1-2, with TRBD1 identical over 10 bases. The ends lost 2 bases at V and 4 bases at J; junction bases unmatched: 7. The length of the CDR3 is 16 residues. Germline loops: CDR1 SGHVS, CDR2 FQNEAQ.

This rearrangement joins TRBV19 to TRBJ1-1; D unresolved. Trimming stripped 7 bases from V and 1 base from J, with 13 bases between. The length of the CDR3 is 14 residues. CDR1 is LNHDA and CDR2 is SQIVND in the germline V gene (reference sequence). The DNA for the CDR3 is TGTGCCAGTATCCGGATGGCAGGGAACACTGAAGCTTTCTTT. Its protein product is CASIRMAGNTEAFF.

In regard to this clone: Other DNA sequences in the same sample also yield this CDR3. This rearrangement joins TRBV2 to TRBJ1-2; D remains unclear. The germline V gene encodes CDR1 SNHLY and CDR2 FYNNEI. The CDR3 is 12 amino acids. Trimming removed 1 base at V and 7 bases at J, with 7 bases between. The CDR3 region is CASSEGLGGYTF. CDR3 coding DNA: TGTGCCAGCAGTGAAGGACTAGGTGGCTACACCTTC.

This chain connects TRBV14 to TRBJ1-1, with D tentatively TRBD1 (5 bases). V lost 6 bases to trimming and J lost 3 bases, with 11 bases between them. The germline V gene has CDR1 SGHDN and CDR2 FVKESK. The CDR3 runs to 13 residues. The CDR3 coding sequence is TGTGCCAGCAGACAGGACGTGGACACTGAAGCTTTCTTT. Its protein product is CASRQDVDTEAFF.